Listed below are T cell receptor beta chains from one sample, sequenced in a study of T cell repertoires in cytomegalovirus infection. TCRdb fed the reads into MiXCR, producing one record per CDR3 protein. The table includes roughly 800,000 distinct CDR3 sequences, 25% to 30% detected once. No cognate antigen is known for these TCRs. Sequences were derived from cultured CD8+ T cells from PBMCs, sampled from culture after CMV antigen stimulation. These receptors were collected from a human donor in good health (CMV status not recorded). Some clones in this sample may be carry-over from other donors' samples. The CDR3 runs from the conserved cysteine through the conserved F or W. Fields, in order: V gene, clone size, J gene, D gene, CDR3 protein, CDR3 DNA. The D gene is left open where the match is weak. Expanded clones are given a class, and other clones once, few, many or no size at all.

>TRBV15|few|TRBJ2-1|NA
CATSRDDGYNEQFF
TGTGCCACCAGCAGAGATGACGGTTACAATGAGCAGTTCTTC
>TRBV19|few|TRBJ1-1|NA
CASSFFAAEGAFF
TGTGCCAGTAGTTTCTTCGCGGCAGAGGGAGCTTTCTTT
>TRBV7-6|few|TRBJ2-3|NA
CASSLAAEDTQYF
TGTGCCAGCAGCCTAGCTGCGGAAGATACGCAGTATTTT
>TRBV7-9|NA|TRBJ1-5|NA
CASSHQRPQHF
TGTGCCAGCAGCCACCAGAGGCCCCAGCATTTT
>TRBV27|NA|TRBJ1-5|NA
CASSYRAEPPQHF
TGTGCCAGCAGTTACAGGGCGGAGCCGCCCCAGCATTTT
>TRBV27|NA|TRBJ2-1|TRBD2
CASSLSGLAGDYNEQFF
TGTGCCAGCAGTTTGTCGGGACTAGCGGGGGACTACAATGAGCAGTTCTTC
>TRBV24-1|NA|TRBJ2-5|TRBD1
CATRGQGEETQYF
TGTGCCACCAGGGGACAGGGGGAAGAGACCCAGTACTTC
>TRBV5-6|few|TRBJ2-3|NA
CASSLGGGELLF
TGTGCCAGCAGCTTGGGTGGAGGAGAGCTCCTATTT
>TRBV7-6|many|TRBJ2-1|NA
CASSLNPGYNEQFF
TGTGCCAGCAGCTTAAATCCGGGTTACAATGAGCAGTTCTTC
>TRBV12-3/TRBV12-4|many|TRBJ2-5|TRBD2
CASSSPQRGRPQYF
TGTGCCAGCAGTTCTCCCCAGCGGGGGAGGCCCCAGTACTTC
>TRBV7-8|few|TRBJ1-1|NA
CASTSGREAFF
TGTGCCAGCACCTCGGGTCGTGAAGCTTTCTTT
>TRBV19|few|TRBJ1-4|NA
CASRGWEGDEKLFF
TGTGCCAGTAGGGGATGGGAAGGAGATGAAAAACTGTTTTTT
>TRBV20-1|once|TRBJ1-1|TRBD1
CSARDQDRGVAFF
TGCAGTGCTAGAGATCAGGACAGGGGGGTAGCTTTCTTT
>TRBV7-9|few|TRBJ2-1|TRBD2
CASSATSGGPEQFF
TGTGCCAGCAGCGCCACTAGCGGGGGGCCGGAGCAGTTCTTC
>TRBV6-1|many|TRBJ2-7|NA
CASNNVFYEQYF
TGTGCCAGCAATAATGTGTTCTACGAGCAGTACTTC
>TRBV4-1|few|TRBJ2-7|NA
CASSQDEEGGSYEQYF
TGCGCCAGCAGCCAAGATGAAGAAGGGGGATCTTACGAGCAGTACTTC
>TRBV4-3|many|TRBJ1-6|NA
CASSQAWKGYSPLHF
TGCGCCAGCAGCCAAGCCTGGAAGGGATATTCACCCCTCCACTTT
>TRBV10-2|NA|TRBJ1-5|NA
CASSELGQRRNQPQHF
TGCGCCAGCAGTGAATTAGGACAGCGACGCAATCAGCCCCAGCATTTT
>TRBV7-6|few|TRBJ2-6|NA
CASSVGIPGANVLTF
TGTGCCAGCAGCGTCGGGATACCTGGGGCCAACGTCCTGACTTTC
>TRBV27|few|TRBJ1-1|TRBD1
CASSVRQGNTEAFF
TGTGCCAGCTCCGTCCGACAGGGGAACACTGAAGCTTTCTTT
>TRBV7-6|few|TRBJ2-7|NA
CASSPLQGHNEQYF
TGTGCCAGCAGCCCCCTACAGGGTCATAACGAGCAGTACTTC
>TRBV19|NA|TRBJ1-1|NA
CASPPLGNQNTEAFF
TGTGCCAGTCCCCCTCTGGGCAATCAAAACACTGAAGCTTTCTTT